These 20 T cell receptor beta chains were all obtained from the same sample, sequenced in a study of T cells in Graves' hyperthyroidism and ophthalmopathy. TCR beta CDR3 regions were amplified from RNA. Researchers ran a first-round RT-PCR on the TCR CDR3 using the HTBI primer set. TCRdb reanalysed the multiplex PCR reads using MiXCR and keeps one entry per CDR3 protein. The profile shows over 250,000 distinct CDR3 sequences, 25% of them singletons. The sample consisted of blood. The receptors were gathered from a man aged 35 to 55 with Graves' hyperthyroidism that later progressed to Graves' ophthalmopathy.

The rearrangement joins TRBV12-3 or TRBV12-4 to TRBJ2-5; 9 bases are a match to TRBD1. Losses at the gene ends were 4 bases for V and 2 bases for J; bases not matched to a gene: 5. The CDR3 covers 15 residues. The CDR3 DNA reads TGTGCCAGCAGTTCAGGGGACAGGGTGCAAGAGACCCAGTACTTC. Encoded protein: CASSSGDRVQETQYF.

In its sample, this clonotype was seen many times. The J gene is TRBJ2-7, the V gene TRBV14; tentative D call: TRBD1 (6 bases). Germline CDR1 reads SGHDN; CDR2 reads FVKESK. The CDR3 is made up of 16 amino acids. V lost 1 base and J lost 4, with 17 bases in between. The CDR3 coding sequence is TGTGCCAGCAGCCAAGTTTCTAGGGGACATTCGTACGAGCAGTACTTC. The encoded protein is CASSQVSRGHSYEQYF.

The CDR3 coding sequence is TGTGCCACCAGTGATGGGGCAGAAGAGACCCAGTACTTC. As protein: CATSDGAEETQYF. J is TRBJ2-5 and V is TRBV24-1; perhaps TRBD1 as D (5 bases). Trimming stripped 3 bases from V and 3 bases from J, with 7 bases between. The CDR3 runs 13 residues. Germline V gene sequence: CDR1 KGHDR, CDR2 SFDVKD.

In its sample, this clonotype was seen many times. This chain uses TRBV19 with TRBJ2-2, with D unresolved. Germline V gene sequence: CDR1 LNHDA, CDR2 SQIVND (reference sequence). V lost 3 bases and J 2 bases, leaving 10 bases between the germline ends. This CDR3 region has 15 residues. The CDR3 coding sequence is TGTGCCAGTAGTATTAGGCAGGCTAACACCGGGGAGCTGTTTTTT. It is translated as CASSIRQANTGELFF.

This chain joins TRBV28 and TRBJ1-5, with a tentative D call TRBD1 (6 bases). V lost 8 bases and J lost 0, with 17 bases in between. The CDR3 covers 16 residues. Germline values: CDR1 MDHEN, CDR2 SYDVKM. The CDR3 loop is CASRTVTSHSNQPQHF. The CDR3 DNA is TGTGCCAGCCGGACAGTAACTTCCCATAGCAATCAGCCCCAGCATTTT.

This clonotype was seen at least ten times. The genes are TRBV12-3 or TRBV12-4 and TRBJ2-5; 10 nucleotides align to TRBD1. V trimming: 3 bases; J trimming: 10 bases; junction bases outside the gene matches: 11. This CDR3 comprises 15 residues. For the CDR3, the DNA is TGTGCCAGCAGTTTGGGACAGGGGACCCGATCGAACCAGTACTTC. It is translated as CASSLGQGTRSNQYF.

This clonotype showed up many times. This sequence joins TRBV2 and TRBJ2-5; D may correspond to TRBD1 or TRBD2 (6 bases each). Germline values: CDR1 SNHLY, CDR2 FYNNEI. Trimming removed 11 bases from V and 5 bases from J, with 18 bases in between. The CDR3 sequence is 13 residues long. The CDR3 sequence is CADRREAGETQYF. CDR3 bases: TGTGCCGACAGGCGAGAGGCGGGGGAGACCCAGTACTTC. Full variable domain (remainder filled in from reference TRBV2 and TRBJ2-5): EPEVTQTPSHQVTQMGQEVILRCVPISNHLYFYWYRQILGQKVEFLVSFYNNEISEKSEIFDDQFSVERPDGSNFTLKIRSTKLEDSAMYFCADRREAGETQYFGPGTRLLVL.

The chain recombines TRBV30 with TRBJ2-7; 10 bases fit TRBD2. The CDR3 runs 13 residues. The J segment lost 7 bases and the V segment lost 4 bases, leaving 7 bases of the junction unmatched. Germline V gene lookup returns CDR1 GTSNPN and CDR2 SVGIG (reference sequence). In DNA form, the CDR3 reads TGTGCCTGGACTAGCGGGAGTCCCGGGGAGCAGTACTTC. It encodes CAWTSGSPGEQYF.

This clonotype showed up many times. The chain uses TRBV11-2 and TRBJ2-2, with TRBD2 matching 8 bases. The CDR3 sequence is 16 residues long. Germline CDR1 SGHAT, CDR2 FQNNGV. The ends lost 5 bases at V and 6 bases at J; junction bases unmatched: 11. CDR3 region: CASSPGTRVVPGELFF. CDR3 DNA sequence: TGTGCCAGCAGCCCCGGGACTAGAGTTGTCCCCGGGGAGCTGTTTTTT.

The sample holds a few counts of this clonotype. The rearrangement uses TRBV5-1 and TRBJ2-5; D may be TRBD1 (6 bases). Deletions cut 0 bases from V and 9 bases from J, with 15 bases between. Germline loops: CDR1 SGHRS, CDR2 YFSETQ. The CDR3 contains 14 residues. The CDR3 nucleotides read TGCGCCAGCAGCTTGGACAGGGCGAGGAGGTCCCAGTACTTC. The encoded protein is CASSLDRARRSQYF.

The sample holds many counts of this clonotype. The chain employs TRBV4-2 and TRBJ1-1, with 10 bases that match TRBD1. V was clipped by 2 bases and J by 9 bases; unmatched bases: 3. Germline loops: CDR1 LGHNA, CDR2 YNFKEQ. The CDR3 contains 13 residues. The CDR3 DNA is TGTGCCAGCAGCCAACCGGGACAGGGGCAAGCTTTCTTT. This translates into CASSQPGQGQAFF.

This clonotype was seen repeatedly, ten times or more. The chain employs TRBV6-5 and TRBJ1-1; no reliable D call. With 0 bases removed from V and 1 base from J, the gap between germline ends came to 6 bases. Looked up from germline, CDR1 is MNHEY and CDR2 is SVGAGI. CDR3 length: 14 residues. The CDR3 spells CASSYSTSNTEAFF. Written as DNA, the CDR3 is TGTGCCAGCAGTTACTCGACATCGAACACTGAAGCTTTCTTT.

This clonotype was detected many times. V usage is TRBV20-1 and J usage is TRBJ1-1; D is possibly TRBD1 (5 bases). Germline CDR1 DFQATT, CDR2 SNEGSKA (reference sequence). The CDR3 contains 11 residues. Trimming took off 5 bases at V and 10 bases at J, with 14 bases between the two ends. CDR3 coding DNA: TGCAGTGCTGGGATGGGGGTAGCAGCTTTCTTT. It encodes CSAGMGVAAFF.

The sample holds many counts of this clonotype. The CDR3 here is CSALASGANVLTF. For the CDR3, the DNA is TGCAGCGCTCTAGCGAGCGGGGCCAACGTCCTGACTTTC. V gene TRBV29-1 combines with J gene TRBJ2-6, with D perhaps matching TRBD2 (6 bases). V was clipped by 7 bases and J by 4 bases, with 11 bases between them. The CDR3 covers 13 residues. Germline CDR1 is SQVTM and CDR2 is ANQGSEA.

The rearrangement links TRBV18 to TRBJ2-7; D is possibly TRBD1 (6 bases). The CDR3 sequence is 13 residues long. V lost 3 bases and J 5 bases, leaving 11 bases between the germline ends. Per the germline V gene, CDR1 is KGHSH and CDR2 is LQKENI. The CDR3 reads CASSPQGLDEQYF. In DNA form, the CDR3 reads TGTGCCAGCTCACCGCAGGGGTTGGACGAGCAGTACTTC.

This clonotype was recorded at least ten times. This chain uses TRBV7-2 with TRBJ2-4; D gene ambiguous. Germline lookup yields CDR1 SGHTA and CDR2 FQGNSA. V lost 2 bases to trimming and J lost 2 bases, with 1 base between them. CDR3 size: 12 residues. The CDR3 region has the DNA TGTGCCAGCAGCTTAACCAAAAACATTCAGTACTTC. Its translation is CASSLTKNIQYF.

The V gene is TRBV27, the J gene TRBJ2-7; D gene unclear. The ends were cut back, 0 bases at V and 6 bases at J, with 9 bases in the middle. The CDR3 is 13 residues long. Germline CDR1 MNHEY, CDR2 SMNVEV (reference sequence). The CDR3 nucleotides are TGTGCCAGCAGTTTATCGGTGGGCGTCGAGCAGTACTTC. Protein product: CASSLSVGVEQYF.

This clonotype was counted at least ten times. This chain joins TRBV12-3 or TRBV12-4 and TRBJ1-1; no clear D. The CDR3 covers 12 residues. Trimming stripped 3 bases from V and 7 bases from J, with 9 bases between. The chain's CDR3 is CASSFNAFEAFF. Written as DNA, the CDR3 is TGTGCCAGCAGTTTTAACGCCTTTGAAGCTTTCTTT.

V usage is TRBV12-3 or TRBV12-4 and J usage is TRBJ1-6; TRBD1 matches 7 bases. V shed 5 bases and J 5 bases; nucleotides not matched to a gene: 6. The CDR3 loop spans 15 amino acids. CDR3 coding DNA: TGTGCCAGCAGTGCCAGGGGGACAGATAATTCACCCCTCCACTTT. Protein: CASSARGTDNSPLHF.

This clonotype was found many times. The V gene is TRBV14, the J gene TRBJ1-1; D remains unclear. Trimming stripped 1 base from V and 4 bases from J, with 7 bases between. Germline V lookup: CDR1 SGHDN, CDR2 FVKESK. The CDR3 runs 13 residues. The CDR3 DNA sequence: TGTGCCAGCAGCCAAGTTTCGCTCACTGAAGCTTTCTTT. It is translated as CASSQVSLTEAFF.